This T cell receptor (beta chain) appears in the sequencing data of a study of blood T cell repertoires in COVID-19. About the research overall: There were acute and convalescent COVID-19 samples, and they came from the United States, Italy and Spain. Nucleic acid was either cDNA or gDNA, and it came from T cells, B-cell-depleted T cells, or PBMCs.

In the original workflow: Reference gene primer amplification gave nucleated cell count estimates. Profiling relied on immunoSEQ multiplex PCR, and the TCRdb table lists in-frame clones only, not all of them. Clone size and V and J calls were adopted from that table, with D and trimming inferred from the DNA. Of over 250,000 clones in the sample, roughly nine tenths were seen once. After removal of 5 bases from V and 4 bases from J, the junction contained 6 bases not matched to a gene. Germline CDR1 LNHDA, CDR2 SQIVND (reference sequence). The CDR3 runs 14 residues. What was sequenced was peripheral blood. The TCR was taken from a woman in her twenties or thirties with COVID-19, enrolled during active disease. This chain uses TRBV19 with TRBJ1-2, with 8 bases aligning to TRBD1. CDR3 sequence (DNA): TGTGCCAGTAGTCCCTTTGACAGGGGCTATGGCTACACCTTC. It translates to CASSPFDRGYGYTF. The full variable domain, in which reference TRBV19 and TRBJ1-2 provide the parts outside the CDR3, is DGGITQSPKYLFRKEGQNVTLSCEQNLNHDAMYWYRQDPGQGLRLIYYSQIVNDFQKGDIAEGYSVSREKKESFPLTVTSAQKNPTAFYLCASSPFDRGYGYTFGSGTRLTVV.